These 10 T cell receptor beta chains were sequenced from one sample in a study of post-analysis software for immune sequencing data. The TCR beta cDNA libraries contained unique molecular identifiers. From the PCR reads, TCRdb called clonotypes with MiXCR, one entry per CDR3 protein. The data hold approximately 630,000 distinct CDR3 sequences, with 55% to 60% observed a single time. Their antigens are not known. Overall study findings and caveats: When patients were compared with controls, about 5 TRBV segments were more frequent, TRBV5-6, TRBV5-1 and TRBV20-1 among them.

Sequencing used blood. The receptors derive from a girl aged 2 to 9 with multiple sclerosis.

V is TRBV20-1 and J is TRBJ2-1; D is perhaps TRBD2 (6 bases). Germline lookup yields CDR1 DFQATT and CDR2 SNEGSKA (reference sequence). The CDR3 consists of 13 residues. Trimming pared 6 bases from V and 3 bases from J, leaving 12 bases between. The CDR3 loop reads CSALSGYYNEQFF. Written as DNA, the CDR3 is TGCAGTGCCCTTAGCGGATACTACAATGAGCAGTTCTTC.

V usage is TRBV29-1 and J usage is TRBJ1-4, with D possibly being TRBD1 (6 bases). The CDR3 has 15 amino acids. Germline CDR1 SQVTM, CDR2 ANQGSEA. Trimming left V 7 bases short and J 3 bases short, with 18 bases between. The CDR3 DNA sequence: TGCAGCGCGCCTAGGGGGGGCGTTCCTAATGAAAAACTGTTTTTT. As protein: CSAPRGGVPNEKLFF.

The V call is TRBV10-3, the J call TRBJ2-3, with a tentative D call TRBD2 (5 bases). In germline, CDR1 is ENHRY, CDR2 SYGVKD. Between the trimmed V and J ends, which lost 6 bases and 0 bases, there was a span of 10 bases. The CDR3 consists of 14 residues. The CDR3 bases are TGTGCCATCAGGAGGGCGGCTAGCACAGATACGCAGTATTTT. Its protein product is CAIRRAASTDTQYF.

This chain joins TRBV10-3 and TRBJ2-5; perhaps TRBD1 as D (5 bases). The germline V and J ends were trimmed by 5 bases and 5 bases, with 12 bases remaining between them. CDR1 ENHRY and CDR2 SYGVKD come from the germline V gene. CDR3 length equals 13 residues. This chain's CDR3 is CAISWGAEETQYF. CDR3 DNA sequence: TGTGCCATCAGTTGGGGCGCCGAGGAGACCCAGTACTTC.

This rearrangement joins TRBV27 to TRBJ1-2; 9 bases agree with TRBD1. V dropped 0 bases and J dropped 9; count of bases not matched to a gene: 5. The germline V gene has CDR1 MNHEY and CDR2 SMNVEV (reference sequence). The CDR3 runs to 14 residues. CDR3 in DNA: TGTGCCAGCAGTTTATCGGGGACAGGGATGCGCTACACCTTC. Encoded protein: CASSLSGTGMRYTF.

J is TRBJ2-3 and V is TRBV14; D is perhaps TRBD1 (5 bases). CDR1 SGHDN and CDR2 FVKESK come from the germline V gene. V lost 3 bases to trimming and J lost 3 bases, with 19 bases between them. The CDR3 extends over 17 amino acids. The CDR3 reads CASSQIVDSLTTDTQYF. Written as DNA, the CDR3 is TGTGCCAGCAGCCAGATCGTAGACAGCCTTACTACAGATACGCAGTATTTT. The variable domain in full, with the rest retrieved from reference TRBV14 and TRBJ2-3, is EAGVTQFPSHSVIEKGQTVTLRCDPISGHDNLYWYRRVMGKEIKFLLHFVKESKQDESGMPNNRFLAERTGGTYSTLKVQPAELEDSGVYFCASSQIVDSLTTDTQYFGPGTRLTVL.

The genes are TRBV6-2 or TRBV6-3 and TRBJ2-5, with D possibly being TRBD2 (5 bases). The J call is uncertain, as TRBJ2-7 better fits the DNA end. The CDR3 is 14 residues long. Germline CDR1 and CDR2: MNHEY and SVGEGT. This CDR3 reads CASTRGARTYEQYF. CDR3 nucleotides: TGTGCCAGCACCCGGGGAGCTAGAACCTACGAGCAGTACTTC.

The rearrangement links TRBV30 to TRBJ1-4, with 8 bases that match TRBD1. CDR1 and CDR2 (germline): GTSNPN, SVGIG (reference sequence). The V segment lost 6 bases and the J segment 6 bases; nucleotides outside the gene matches: 12. The CDR3 has 15 amino acids. Here the CDR3 reads CACGTRGQLDEKLFF. CDR3 nucleotide sequence: TGTGCCTGCGGGACCAGGGGGCAATTAGATGAAAAACTGTTTTTT.

This chain joins TRBV11-3 and TRBJ2-1; tentatively, D is TRBD2 (6 bases). With 4 bases removed from V and 2 bases from J, the gap between germline ends came to 15 bases. The germline V gene has CDR1 SGHNT and CDR2 YENEEA. The CDR3 loop spans 16 amino acids. The CDR3 coding sequence is TGTGCCAGCAGCTCGCCCGGCCAGCGGGCCTACAATGAGCAGTTCTTC. Translation: CASSSPGQRAYNEQFF.

V and J are TRBV11-2 and TRBJ2-4; TRBD1 agrees at 8 bases. CDR3 length: 14 amino acids. Germline V gene lookup returns CDR1 SGHAT and CDR2 FQNNGV. The V gene end was trimmed by 2 bases and the J gene end by 6 bases; junction bases not matched to a gene: 3. The CDR3 loop is CASSLSTGGNIQYF. The DNA of the CDR3 is TGTGCCAGCAGCTTAAGTACAGGGGGAAACATTCAGTACTTC.